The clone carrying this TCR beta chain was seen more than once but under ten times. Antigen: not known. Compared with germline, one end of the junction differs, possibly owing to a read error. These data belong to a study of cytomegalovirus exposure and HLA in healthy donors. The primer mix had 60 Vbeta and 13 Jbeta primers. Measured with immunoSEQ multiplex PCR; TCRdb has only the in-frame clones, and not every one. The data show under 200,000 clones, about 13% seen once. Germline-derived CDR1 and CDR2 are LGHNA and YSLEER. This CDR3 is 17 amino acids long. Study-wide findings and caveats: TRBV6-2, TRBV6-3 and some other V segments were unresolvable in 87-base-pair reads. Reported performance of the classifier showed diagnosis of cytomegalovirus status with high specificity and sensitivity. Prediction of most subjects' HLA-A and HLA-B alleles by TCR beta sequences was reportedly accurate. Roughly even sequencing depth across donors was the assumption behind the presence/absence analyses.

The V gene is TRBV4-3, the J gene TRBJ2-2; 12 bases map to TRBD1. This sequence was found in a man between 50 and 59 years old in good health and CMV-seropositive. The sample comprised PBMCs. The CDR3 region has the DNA TGCGCCAGCAGCCAAGATAGGGGACAGGGGGCTAACGGGGAGCTGCTTTTT. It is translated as CASSQDRGQGANGELLF.